These 20 T cell receptor beta chains originate from one sample sequenced in a study of blood T cell repertoires in COVID-19. Only in-frame clones appear in the TCRdb table, and some are missing; sequencing was by immunoSEQ multiplex PCR. The sample consists of 90,000 to 150,000 clones, 70% to 80% of them appearing once. The specimen sequenced was peripheral blood. The receptors shown here come from a man in his sixties or seventies with acute or convalescent COVID-19.

This sequence joins TRBV11-2 and TRBJ1-1, with 10 bases matching TRBD1. Looked up from germline, CDR1 is SGHAT and CDR2 is FQNNGV. Trimming at V came to 3 bases and at J to 6 bases, leaving 10 bases not matched to a gene. The CDR3 sequence is 16 residues long. The CDR3 is CASSFGTGDRKPEAFF. Here the CDR3 DNA reads TGTGCCAGCAGCTTTGGGACAGGGGATCGGAAACCTGAAGCTTTCTTT.

As for this clone: This CDR3 is also generated by other DNA sequences in the sample. This chain joins TRBV5-4 and TRBJ2-1, with D unresolved. The ends were cut back, 2 bases at V and 0 bases at J, with 9 bases in the middle. CDR3 size: 15 residues. CDR1 is SGHNT, CDR2 YYREEE, per germline (reference sequence). The CDR3 loop reads CASSLTSSSYNEQFF. CDR3 nucleotide sequence: TGTGCCAGCAGCTTAACGAGTAGCTCCTACAATGAGCAGTTCTTC.

The chain recombines TRBV2 with TRBJ2-7; TRBD2 agrees at 12 bases. The length of the CDR3 is 16 residues. Germline V gene lookup returns CDR1 SNHLY and CDR2 FYNNEI. V lost 6 bases and J lost 7; bases outside the gene matches: 13. For the CDR3, the DNA is TGTGCCAGCAGGGCCCCCTCTAGCGGGAGGGCGGGGGAGCAGTACTTC. Translated: CASRAPSSGRAGEQYF. Using reference TRBV2 and TRBJ2-7 for the parts outside the CDR3, the full variable domain is EPEVTQTPSHQVTQMGQEVILRCVPISNHLYFYWYRQILGQKVEFLVSFYNNEISEKSEIFDDQFSVERPDGSNFTLKIRSTKLEDSAMYFCASRAPSSGRAGEQYFGPGTRLTVT.

The rearrangement joins TRBV3-1 (or the pseudogene TRBV3-2) to TRBJ2-7; the D gene is possibly TRBD1 (6 bases). This CDR3 has 13 amino acids. Between the trimmed V and J ends, which lost 1 base and 12 bases, there was a span of 16 bases. Per the germline V gene, CDR1 is LGHDT and CDR2 is YNNKEL (reference sequence). As DNA, the CDR3 is TGTGCCAGCAGCCAAGGGACAGAAGGGAGATGGTACTTC. Its translation: CASSQGTEGRWYF.

The chain joins TRBV11-2 to TRBJ2-1; 13 nucleotides line up with TRBD2. J was trimmed by 9 bases and V by 5 bases; bases with no gene match: 10. Germline CDR1 is SGHAT and CDR2 is FQNNGV. CDR3 length: 16 amino acids. The CDR3 reads CASSLWTSGSIGEQFF. CDR3 nucleotide sequence: TGTGCCAGCAGCCTTTGGACTAGCGGGAGTATAGGTGAGCAGTTCTTC.

V is TRBV6-2 or TRBV6-3 and J is TRBJ2-3; 13 nucleotides align to TRBD2. Germline CDR1 MNHEY, CDR2 SVGEGT. V lost 2 bases to trimming and J lost 3 bases; unmatched junction nucleotides: 17. This CDR3 spans 21 amino acids. CDR3 in amino acids: CASSYTYVPGLAGFGTDTQYF. The CDR3 nucleotides read TGTGCCAGCAGTTACACCTATGTACCGGGACTAGCGGGGTTTGGAACAGATACGCAGTATTTT.

This clone was observed a single time. The V gene is TRBV28, the J gene TRBJ2-5; weak D call: TRBD1 (6 bases). V gave up 3 bases and J gave up 5 bases, with 25 bases separating them. This CDR3 region has 18 residues. Germline V gene data show CDR1 as MDHEN and CDR2 as SYDVKM. Here the CDR3 reads CASSFSVAARGMGETQYF. The CDR3 DNA is TGTGCCAGCAGTTTTAGTGTGGCTGCCAGGGGAATGGGGGAGACCCAGTACTTC.

The V and J genes are TRBV7-3 and TRBJ1-2; D is unclear. This CDR3 has 13 residues. Trimming left V 5 bases short and J 4 bases short, with 11 bases between. CDR1 and CDR2 (germline): SGHTA, FQGTGA. CDR3 in amino acids: CASSDTRSYGYTF. The CDR3 nucleotides read TGTGCCAGCAGCGACACAAGAAGCTATGGCTACACCTTC.

This chain links TRBV28 with TRBJ2-7; D is undetermined. With 7 bases removed from V and 2 bases from J, the gap between germline ends came to 9 bases. Germline CDR1 is MDHEN and CDR2 is SYDVKM. The CDR3 length is 12 residues. CDR3 DNA: TGTGCCAGCACCCATGAGCCCTACGAGCAGTACTTC. This gives the protein CASTHEPYEQYF.

The CDR3 here is CASSASPGTGSGEQYF. CDR3 nucleotide sequence: TGTGCCAGCAGCGCTTCTCCCGGGACAGGGAGCGGCGAGCAGTACTTC. The V call is TRBV5-8, the J call TRBJ2-7; 9 nucleotides agree with TRBD1. This CDR3 contains 16 residues. After removal of 4 bases from V and 6 bases from J, the junction contained 14 bases not matched to a gene. From germline, CDR1 is SGHTS and CDR2 YDEGEE.

The J gene is TRBJ1-5, the V gene TRBV30; 7 nucleotides line up with TRBD1. Germline V lookup: CDR1 GTSNPN, CDR2 SVGIG (reference sequence). This CDR3 has 15 amino acids. V shed 2 bases and J 7 bases; nucleotides not matched to a gene: 11. In DNA, the CDR3 is TGTGCCTGGAGTAAAACAGGGGATTTTTTGCAGCCCCAGCATTTT. Residues: CAWSKTGDFLQPQHF.

The chain joins TRBV6-6 to TRBJ1-1; a possible D gene is TRBD1 (6 bases). Deletions cut 2 bases from V and 4 bases from J, with 14 bases between. Looked up from germline, CDR1 is MNHNY and CDR2 is SVGAGI (reference sequence). This CDR3 has 15 amino acids. The CDR3 reads CASSYGDNIGTEAFF. The CDR3 region has the DNA TGTGCCAGCAGTTACGGGGACAATATCGGCACTGAAGCTTTCTTT.

The J gene is TRBJ2-5, the V gene TRBV7-8; TRBD1 agrees at 9 bases. The germline gives CDR1 SGHVS, CDR2 FQNEAQ. CDR3 length equals 12 residues. V shed 5 bases and J 13 bases; nucleotides not matched to a gene: 8. The CDR3 is CASSPRTGVRYF. As DNA, the CDR3 is TGTGCCAGCAGCCCCCGGACAGGGGTGAGGTACTTC.

The chain has TRBV2 and TRBJ1-1, with 7 nucleotides matching TRBD1. The germline V gene encodes CDR1 SNHLY and CDR2 FYNNEI. The CDR3 is made up of 13 amino acids. The V and J ends lost 4 bases and 2 bases, in that order; junction bases with no gene match: 1. The CDR3 nucleotides are TGTGCCAGCAGTGGGGACAGAAACACTGAAGCTTTCTTT. It is translated as CASSGDRNTEAFF.

The chain links TRBV2 to TRBJ2-6; D not resolved. Trimming left V 1 base short and J 4 bases short, with 8 bases between. Germline lookup yields CDR1 SNHLY and CDR2 FYNNEI. The CDR3 spans 15 residues. CDR3 amino acids: CASSEGGPGANVLTF. Here the CDR3 DNA reads TGTGCCAGCAGTGAAGGAGGCCCAGGGGCCAACGTCCTGACTTTC.

V usage is TRBV10-3 and J usage is TRBJ2-5, with 8 nucleotides matching TRBD2. The CDR3 is made up of 16 amino acids. From germline, CDR1 is ENHRY and CDR2 SYGVKD. Trimming at V came to 4 bases and at J to 1 base, leaving 8 bases not matched to a gene. CDR3 amino acids: CAISAASGRRQETQYF. In DNA, the CDR3 is TGTGCCATCAGTGCGGCTAGCGGGCGCCGCCAAGAGACCCAGTACTTC.

The chain carries TRBV3-1 (or the pseudogene TRBV3-2) and TRBJ1-1; D gene uncertain. The V gene lost 1 base and the J gene lost 5 bases, with 11 bases spanning the gap. This CDR3 has 14 residues. The germline CDR1 and CDR2 sequences are LGHDT and YNNKEL (reference sequence). The CDR3 DNA reads as TGTGCCAGCAGCCAAGGCCACACGAGGACTGAAGCTTTCTTT. Its protein product is CASSQGHTRTEAFF.

In its sample, this clone was seen a few times. The sample holds other DNA sequences that translate to the same CDR3. The chain is built from TRBV19 and TRBJ1-2; maybe TRBD1 (6 bases). Trimming took 4 bases from V and 2 from J, leaving 8 bases between them. There are 13 residues in the CDR3. CDR1 and CDR2 from the germline V gene are LNHDA and SQIVND (reference sequence). The CDR3 is CASSRDRNYGYTF. The CDR3 DNA is TGTGCCAGTAGTAGAGACAGGAACTATGGCTACACCTTC.

This clone was detected only once. The chain joins TRBV20-1 to TRBJ2-7; 11 positions agree with TRBD1. The CDR3 totals 14 residues. V shed 3 bases and J 3 bases; nucleotides not matched to a gene: 4. The V gene's germline CDR1 is DFQATT and CDR2 SNEGSKA (reference sequence). The CDR3 bases are TGCAGTGCTAGTTGGACAGGGGGCTTCTACGAGCAGTACTTC. This translates into CSASWTGGFYEQYF.

V gene TRBV3-1 (or the pseudogene TRBV3-2) combines with J gene TRBJ1-6, with D possibly matching TRBD1 (5 bases). Looked up from germline, CDR1 is LGHDT and CDR2 is YNNKEL (reference sequence). The V end was cut by 1 base, the J end by 4 bases, with 8 bases between. This CDR3 region has 15 residues. As DNA, the CDR3 is TGTGCCAGCAGCCAAGGGGGCGCTTATAATTCACCCCTCCACTTT. Amino acid sequence: CASSQGGAYNSPLHF.